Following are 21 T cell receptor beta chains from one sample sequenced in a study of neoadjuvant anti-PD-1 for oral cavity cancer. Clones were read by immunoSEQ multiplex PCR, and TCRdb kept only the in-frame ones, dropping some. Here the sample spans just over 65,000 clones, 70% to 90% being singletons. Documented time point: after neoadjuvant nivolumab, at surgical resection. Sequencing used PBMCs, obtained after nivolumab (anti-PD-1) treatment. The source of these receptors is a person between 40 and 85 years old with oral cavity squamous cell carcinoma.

CDR3 loop: CASTPNGVRARENYGYTF. In DNA, the CDR3 is TGTGCCAGTACCCCTAACGGGGTCAGGGCTAGGGAAAACTATGGCTACACCTTC. The chain combines TRBV19 with TRBJ1-2; D might be TRBD1 (5 bases). The CDR3 contains 18 residues. The germline CDR1 and CDR2 sequences are LNHDA and SQIVND (reference sequence). Deletions cut 7 bases from V and 2 bases from J, with 26 bases between.

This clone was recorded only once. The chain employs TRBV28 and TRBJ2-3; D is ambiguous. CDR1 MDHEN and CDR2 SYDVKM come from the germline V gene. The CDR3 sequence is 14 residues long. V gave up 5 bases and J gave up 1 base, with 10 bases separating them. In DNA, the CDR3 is TGTGCCAGCAGTACCCCGTCGGGCACAGATACGCAGTATTTT. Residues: CASSTPSGTDTQYF.

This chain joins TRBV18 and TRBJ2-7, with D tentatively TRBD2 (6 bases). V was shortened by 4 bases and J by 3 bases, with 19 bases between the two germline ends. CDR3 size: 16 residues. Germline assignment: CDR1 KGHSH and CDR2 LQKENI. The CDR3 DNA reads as TGTGCCAGCTCACGGGGTGAGCGGGTATTAGACTACGAGCAGTACTTC. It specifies CASSRGERVLDYEQYF.

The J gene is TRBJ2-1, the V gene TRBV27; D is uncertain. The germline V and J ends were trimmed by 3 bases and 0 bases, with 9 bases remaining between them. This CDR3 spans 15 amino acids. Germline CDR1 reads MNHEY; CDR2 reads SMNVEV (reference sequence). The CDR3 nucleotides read TGTGCCAGCAGTTTGAGCCAGAACTCCTACAATGAGCAGTTCTTC. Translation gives CASSLSQNSYNEQFF.

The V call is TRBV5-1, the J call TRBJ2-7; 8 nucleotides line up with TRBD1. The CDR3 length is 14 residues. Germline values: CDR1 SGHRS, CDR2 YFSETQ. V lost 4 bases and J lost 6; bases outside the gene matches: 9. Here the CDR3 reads CASSTGQGGGEQYF. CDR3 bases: TGCGCCAGCAGCACCGGACAGGGAGGAGGCGAGCAGTACTTC.

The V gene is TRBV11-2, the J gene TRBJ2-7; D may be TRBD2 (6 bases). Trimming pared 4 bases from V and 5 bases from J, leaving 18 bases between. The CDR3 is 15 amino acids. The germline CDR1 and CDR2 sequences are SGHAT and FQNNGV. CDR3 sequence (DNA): TGTGCCAGCAGCTCCCTAACCGGGAGACTCGACGAGCAGTACTTC. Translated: CASSSLTGRLDEQYF. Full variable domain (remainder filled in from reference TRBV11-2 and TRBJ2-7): EAGVAQSPRYKIIEKRQSVAFWCNPISGHATLYWYQQILGQGPKLLIQFQNNGVVDDSQLPKDRFSAERLKGVDSTLKIQPAKLEDSAVYLCASSSLTGRLDEQYFGPGTRLTVT.

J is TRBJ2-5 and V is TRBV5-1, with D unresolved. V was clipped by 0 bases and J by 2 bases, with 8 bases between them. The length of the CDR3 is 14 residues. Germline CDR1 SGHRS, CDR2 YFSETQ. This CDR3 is CASSLAGQQETQYF. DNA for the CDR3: TGCGCCAGCAGCTTGGCCGGGCAGCAAGAGACCCAGTACTTC.

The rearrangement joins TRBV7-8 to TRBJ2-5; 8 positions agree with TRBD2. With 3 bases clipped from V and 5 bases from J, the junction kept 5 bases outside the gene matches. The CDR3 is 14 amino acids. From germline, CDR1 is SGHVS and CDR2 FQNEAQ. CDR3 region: CASSFRLAGETQYF. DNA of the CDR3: TGTGCCAGCAGCTTCCGGCTAGCGGGTGAGACCCAGTACTTC.

CDR3 nucleotides: TGCAGCGTTGAAGGGGGACGGGGCACAGATACGCAGTATTTT. It is translated as CSVEGGRGTDTQYF. The chain joins TRBV29-1 to TRBJ2-3; either TRBD1 or TRBD2 may fit D (5 bases each). There are 14 residues in the CDR3. Trimming cost V 1 base and J 1 base, with 9 bases left between them. Germline V gene lookup returns CDR1 SQVTM and CDR2 ANQGSEA.

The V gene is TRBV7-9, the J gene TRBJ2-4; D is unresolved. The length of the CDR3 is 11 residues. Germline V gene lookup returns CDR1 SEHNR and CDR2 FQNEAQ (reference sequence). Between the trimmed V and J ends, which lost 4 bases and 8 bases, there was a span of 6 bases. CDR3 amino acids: CASSSTDIQYF. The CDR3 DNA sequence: TGTGCCAGCAGCTCTACGGACATTCAGTACTTC.

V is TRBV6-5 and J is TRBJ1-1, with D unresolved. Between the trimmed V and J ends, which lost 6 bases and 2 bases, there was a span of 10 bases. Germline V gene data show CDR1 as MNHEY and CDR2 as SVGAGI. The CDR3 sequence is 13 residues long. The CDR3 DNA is TGTGCCAGCAGCTATGACATAAACACTGAAGCTTTCTTT. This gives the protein CASSYDINTEAFF.

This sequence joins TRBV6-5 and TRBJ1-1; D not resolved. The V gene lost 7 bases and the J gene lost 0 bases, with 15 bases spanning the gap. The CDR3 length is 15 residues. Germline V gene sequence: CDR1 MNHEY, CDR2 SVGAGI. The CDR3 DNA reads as TGTGCCAGCAACAGACGAGACAAGATGAACACTGAAGCTTTCTTT. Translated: CASNRRDKMNTEAFF.

CDR3 amino acids: CAWREVPVYNEQFF. In DNA, the CDR3 is TGTGCCTGGAGGGAGGTTCCCGTCTACAATGAGCAGTTCTTC. This sequence joins TRBV30 and TRBJ2-1, with D perhaps TRBD2 (5 bases). This CDR3 is built from 14 residues. Trimming cost V 3 bases and J 3 bases, with 12 bases left between them. Germline V lookup: CDR1 GTSNPN, CDR2 SVGIG (reference sequence).

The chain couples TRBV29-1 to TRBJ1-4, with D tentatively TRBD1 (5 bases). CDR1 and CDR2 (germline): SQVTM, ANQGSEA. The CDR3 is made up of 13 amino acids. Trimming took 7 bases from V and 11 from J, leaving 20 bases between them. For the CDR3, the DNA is TGCAGCGGTCCACGCCTCAGGGTAGGGAAACTGTTTTTT. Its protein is CSGPRLRVGKLFF.

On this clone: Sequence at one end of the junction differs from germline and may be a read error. The CDR3 sequence is CASSKDLAAADTQYF. The CDR3 nucleotides are TGTGCCAGCAGCAAAGACCTAGCGGCGGCAGATACGCAGTATTTT. The chain is built from TRBV4-2 and TRBJ2-3, with 7 bases identical to TRBD2. Germline V gene data show CDR1 as LGHNA and CDR2 as YNFKEQ. The CDR3 totals 15 residues.

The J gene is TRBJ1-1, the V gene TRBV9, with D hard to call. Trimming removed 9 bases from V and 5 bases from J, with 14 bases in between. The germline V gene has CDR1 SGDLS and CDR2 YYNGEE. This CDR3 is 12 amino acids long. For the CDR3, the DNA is TGTGCCACCCCCCCCCGTGGAACTGAAGCTTTCTTT. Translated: CATPPRGTEAFF.

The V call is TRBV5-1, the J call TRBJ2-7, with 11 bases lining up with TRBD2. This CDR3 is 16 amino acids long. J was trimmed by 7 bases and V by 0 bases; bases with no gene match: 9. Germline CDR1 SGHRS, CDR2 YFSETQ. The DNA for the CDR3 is TGCGCCAGCAGCTTGGCCACCGGGACTAGCGGAGCTGAGCAGTACTTC. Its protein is CASSLATGTSGAEQYF.

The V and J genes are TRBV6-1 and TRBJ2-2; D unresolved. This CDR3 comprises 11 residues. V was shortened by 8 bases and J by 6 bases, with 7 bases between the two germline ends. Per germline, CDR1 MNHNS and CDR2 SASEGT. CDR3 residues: CASRMAGELFF. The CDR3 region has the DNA TGTGCCAGCCGGATGGCCGGGGAGCTGTTTTTT.

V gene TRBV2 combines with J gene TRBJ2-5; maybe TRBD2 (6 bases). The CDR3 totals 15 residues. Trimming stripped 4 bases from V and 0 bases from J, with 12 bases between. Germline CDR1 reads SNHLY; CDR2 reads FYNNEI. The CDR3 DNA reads TGTGCCAGCAGTGTGGGAGCGGGCAACCAAGAGACCCAGTACTTC. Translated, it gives CASSVGAGNQETQYF.

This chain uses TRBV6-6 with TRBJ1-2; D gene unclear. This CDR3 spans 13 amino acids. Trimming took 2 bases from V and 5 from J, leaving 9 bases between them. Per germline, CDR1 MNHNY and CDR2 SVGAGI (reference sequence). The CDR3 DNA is TGTGCCAGCAGTTACGGAGCGGATTATGGCTACACCTTC. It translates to CASSYGADYGYTF.

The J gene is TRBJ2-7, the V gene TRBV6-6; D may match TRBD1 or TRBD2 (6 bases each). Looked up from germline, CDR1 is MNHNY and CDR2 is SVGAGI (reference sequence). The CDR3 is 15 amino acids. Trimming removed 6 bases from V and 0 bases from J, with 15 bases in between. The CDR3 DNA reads TGTGCCAGCAGCCCACCGGGGGCGACCTCCTACGAGCAGTACTTC. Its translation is CASSPPGATSYEQYF.